The 27 T cell receptor beta chains below were found in one sample sequenced in a study of regulatory T cells in long-lasting Graves disease. Library construction for TCR beta used iRepertoire HTBI primers and Arm-PCR of CDR3 regions. In TCRdb, the multiplex PCR reads were re-called with MiXCR into one record per CDR3 protein. The repertoire holds around 500,000 distinct CDR3 sequences, with around 12% as singletons. The time point: newly diagnosed GD, antithyroid drugs for less than 3 months. PBMCs provided the RNA from which the TCR library was made. These data are also associated with another study on T cells in Graves' hyperthyroidism and ophthalmopathy.

This sample comprised peripheral blood mononuclear cells (PBMCs), obtained at new diagnosis, from a patient treated with antithyroid drugs. Source of these receptors: a woman in her 30s with Graves disease.

This clonotype was seen many times. CDR3 region: CASRLDSSGNTIYF. CDR3 nucleotide sequence: TGTGCCAGCAGATTGGACAGCTCTGGAAACACCATATATTTT. J is TRBJ1-3 and V is TRBV12-3 or TRBV12-4; TRBD1 might be the D (6 bases). Trimming removed 6 bases at V and 0 bases at J, with 9 bases between. This CDR3 region has 14 residues.

This clonotype was picked up a small number of times. The rearrangement uses TRBV7-9 and TRBJ2-2; TRBD2 agrees at 7 bases. Per the germline V gene, CDR1 is SEHNR and CDR2 is FQNEAQ (reference sequence). The length of the CDR3 is 16 residues. V gave up 5 bases and J gave up 0 bases; unmatched junction bases: 6. The CDR3 loop reads CASSKSGASNTGELFF. The CDR3 DNA is TGTGCCAGCAGCAAAAGCGGGGCCTCGAACACCGGGGAGCTGTTTTTT.

This clonotype was seen repeatedly, ten times or more. This chain uses TRBV7-9 with TRBJ1-4, with 7 bases lining up with TRBD1. After removal of 6 bases from V and 2 bases from J, the junction contained 9 bases not matched to a gene. Germline CDR1 is SEHNR and CDR2 is FQNEAQ (reference sequence). The CDR3 is 16 amino acids. The CDR3: CASRSGQEPTNEKLFF. CDR3 bases: TGTGCCAGCAGATCCGGACAGGAACCCACTAATGAAAAACTGTTTTTT.

This clonotype was seen repeatedly, ten times or more. The V and J genes are TRBV11-2 and TRBJ2-1, with D possibly being TRBD1 (6 bases). Germline CDR1 and CDR2: SGHAT and FQNNGV. The CDR3 extends over 15 amino acids. V was cut by 5 bases and J by 7 bases, with 18 bases left in between. As DNA, the CDR3 is TGTGCCAGCAGCCTACAGGGCTCCTCTTGGAATGAGCAGTTCTTC. Amino acid sequence: CASSLQGSSWNEQFF.

In its sample, this clonotype was seen many times. The rearrangement joins TRBV28 to TRBJ1-1; the D is unclear. The germline gives CDR1 MDHEN, CDR2 SYDVKM. Trimming removed 7 bases from V and 1 base from J, with 10 bases in between. The CDR3 has 13 amino acids. CDR3 DNA: TGTGCCAGCATAAGTCCTCCGAACACTGAAGCTTTCTTT. Protein product: CASISPPNTEAFF. Based on the CDR3 plus reference TRBV28 and TRBJ1-1, the full variable domain is DVKVTQSSRYLVKRTGEKVFLECVQDMDHENMFWYRQDPGLGLRLIYFSYDVKMKEKGDIPEGYSVSREKKERFSLILESASTNQTSMYLCASISPPNTEAFFGQGTRLTVV.

This clonotype was found many times. The rearrangement links TRBV20-1 to TRBJ2-5; tentatively, D is TRBD2 (6 bases). Trimming took off 6 bases at V and 2 bases at J, with 16 bases between the two ends. The CDR3 runs to 14 residues. Germline-derived CDR1 and CDR2 are DFQATT and SNEGSKA (reference sequence). CDR3 in amino acids: CSARGTPRQETQYF. The CDR3 DNA sequence: TGCAGTGCACGAGGGACTCCCCGACAAGAGACCCAGTACTTC.

This clonotype was picked up many times. V usage is TRBV7-3 and J usage is TRBJ1-5; D call uncertain. Trimming cost V 2 bases and J 0 bases, with 8 bases left between them. This CDR3 is 15 amino acids long. Per germline, CDR1 SGHTA and CDR2 FQGTGA. CDR3 amino acids: CASSLDSYSNQPQHF. The DNA of the CDR3 is TGTGCCAGCAGCTTAGATTCGTATAGCAATCAGCCCCAGCATTTT.

This clonotype was detected a few times. The CDR3 nucleotides are TGTGCCAGCAGCGGCGGGGACGATTGGGGCGAGCAGTACTTC. Translation: CASSGGDDWGEQYF. The chain uses TRBV9 and TRBJ2-7, with D possibly matching TRBD2 (6 bases). The germline CDR1 and CDR2 sequences are SGDLS and YYNGEE. V lost 3 bases and J 6 bases, leaving 16 bases between the germline ends. This CDR3 has 14 residues.

This clonotype showed up many times. The gene calls are TRBV24-1 and TRBJ1-1; no definite D call. Germline V gene sequence: CDR1 KGHDR, CDR2 SFDVKD. The CDR3 has 12 amino acids. V shed 0 bases and J shed 9 bases, with 7 bases lying between them. CDR3 nucleotide sequence: TGTGCCACCAGTGATTTGGATGGGAAAGCTTTCTTT. This codes for CATSDLDGKAFF.

The table lists this clonotype with a few counts. The J gene is TRBJ1-2, the V gene TRBV4-1; possibly TRBD1 for D (6 bases). Germline V CDR1 and CDR2: MGHRA, YSYEKL. This CDR3 is 16 amino acids long. The V gene lost 0 bases and the J gene lost 2 bases, with 13 bases spanning the gap. Here the CDR3 reads CASSQESRGLNYGYTF. The CDR3 DNA sequence: TGCGCCAGCAGCCAAGAATCAAGGGGGTTAAACTATGGCTACACCTTC.

The chain links TRBV14 to TRBJ1-2; D perhaps matches TRBD1 (6 bases). V was pared by 1 base and J by 8 bases, with 11 bases between. The germline V gene has CDR1 SGHDN and CDR2 FVKESK. This CDR3 spans 13 amino acids. Here the CDR3 reads CASSQAGVRGYTF. The CDR3 region has the DNA TGTGCCAGCAGCCAAGCAGGGGTACGAGGCTACACCTTC.

The chain combines TRBV24-1 with TRBJ2-2; TRBD1 agrees at 9 bases. The CDR3 covers 15 residues. CDR1 and CDR2 from the germline V gene are KGHDR and SFDVKD. Unmatched junction bases numbered 4, after V lost 5 bases and J lost 4 bases. CDR3 sequence reads: CATSAGQGVTGELFF. As DNA, the CDR3 is TGTGCCACCAGTGCGGGACAGGGTGTCACCGGGGAGCTGTTTTTT.

This clonotype was observed many times. The chain links TRBV20-1 to TRBJ2-1; D not certain. The CDR3 is made up of 14 amino acids. From germline, CDR1 is DFQATT and CDR2 SNEGSKA (reference sequence). The V and J ends lost 4 bases and 3 bases respectively, with 13 bases between them. The CDR3 sequence is CSAIMFPVYNEQFF. The CDR3 DNA reads TGCAGTGCTATCATGTTCCCAGTCTACAATGAGCAGTTCTTC.

This clonotype has only a few counts. V is TRBV7-9 and J is TRBJ1-2; perhaps TRBD1 as D (5 bases). The CDR3 consists of 17 residues. V was shortened by 2 bases and J by 3 bases, with 19 bases between the two germline ends. Germline values: CDR1 SEHNR, CDR2 FQNEAQ (reference sequence). The chain's CDR3 is CASSLFGGGVLDYGYTF. DNA for the CDR3: TGTGCCAGCAGCTTATTTGGGGGGGGAGTCCTGGACTATGGCTACACCTTC.

This clonotype was recorded many times. This chain connects TRBV3-1 to TRBJ1-1; D gene uncertain. There are 14 residues in the CDR3. Germline V gene data show CDR1 as LGHDT and CDR2 as YNNKEL (reference sequence). Trimming stripped 0 bases from V and 8 bases from J, with 13 bases between. Written as DNA, the CDR3 is TGTGCCAGCAGCCAAGATACAACGTGGTCAGAAGCTTTCTTT. Protein: CASSQDTTWSEAFF.

V usage is TRBV6-4 and J usage is TRBJ1-1, with D possibly matching TRBD1 (5 bases). This CDR3 spans 13 amino acids. Germline lookup yields CDR1 MRHNA and CDR2 SNTAGT. V lost 6 bases to trimming and J lost 5 bases, with 13 bases between them. The CDR3 region has the DNA TGTGCCAGCAGAGAAACGCAGGGAACTGAAGCTTTCTTT. It codes for CASRETQGTEAFF.

Ten or more counts support this clonotype. The genes are TRBV27 and TRBJ2-7, with 7 positions matching TRBD1. The CDR3 runs to 12 residues. Trimming removed 3 bases from V and 6 bases from J; junction bases left unmatched: 2. The germline V gene encodes CDR1 MNHEY and CDR2 SMNVEV (reference sequence). The DNA for the CDR3 is TGTGCCAGCAGTTTGCCAGGGGGCGAGCAGTACTTC. Its protein is CASSLPGGEQYF.

This clonotype was detected once. V gene TRBV20-1 combines with J gene TRBJ2-3; 14 bases align to TRBD2. Germline CDR1 is DFQATT and CDR2 is SNEGSKA (reference sequence). CDR3 size: 17 residues. V trimming: 4 bases; J trimming: 2 bases; junction bases outside the gene matches: 8. CDR3 amino acids: CSATRLAGGPYTDTQYF. The CDR3 nucleotides are TGCAGTGCTACCAGACTAGCGGGAGGGCCTTACACAGATACGCAGTATTTT.

This clonotype was picked up many times. Just one base apart from a much larger clone, this may be a read error. The V call is TRBV27, the J call TRBJ1-5; D ambiguous. The CDR3 extends over 14 amino acids. Trimming took 3 bases from V and 2 from J, leaving 8 bases between them. Germline CDR1 reads MNHEY; CDR2 reads SMNVEV (reference sequence). CDR3 coding DNA: TGTGCCAGCAGTTTTCAGAGAGGCAATCAGCCCCAGCATTTT. It is translated as CASSFQRGNQPQHF.

The chain is built from TRBV19 and TRBJ1-3, with D possibly TRBD1 on 6 matching bases. Per the germline V gene, CDR1 is LNHDA and CDR2 is SQIVND (reference sequence). V gave up 9 bases and J gave up 2 bases, with 14 bases separating them. The length of the CDR3 is 14 residues. The CDR3 spells CASRPPGAGNTIYF. The CDR3 DNA sequence: TGTGCCAGCCGACCCCCAGGGGCTGGAAACACCATATATTTT.

There are many counts of this clonotype. The V and J genes are TRBV7-2 and TRBJ2-1, with D possibly TRBD1 on 6 matching bases. CDR1 is SGHTA, CDR2 FQGNSA, per germline. There are 14 residues in the CDR3. Deletions cut 1 base from V and 6 bases from J, with 10 bases between. CDR3 region: CASSLGQGSNEQFF. CDR3 nucleotide sequence: TGTGCCAGCAGCTTAGGCCAGGGGTCCAATGAGCAGTTCTTC. The variable domain in full, completed from reference TRBV7-2 and TRBJ2-1, reads GAGVSQSPSNKVTEKGKDVELRCDPISGHTALYWYRQSLGQGLEFLIYFQGNSAPDKSGLPSDRFSAERTGGSVSTLTIQRTQQEDSAVYLCASSLGQGSNEQFFGPGTRLTVL.

This clonotype was detected ten times or more. The rearrangement joins TRBV5-1 to TRBJ2-1, with D perhaps TRBD1 or TRBD2 (6 bases each). In germline, CDR1 is SGHRS, CDR2 YFSETQ. V was pared by 0 bases and J by 6 bases, with 19 bases between. CDR3 length: 17 residues. CDR3 coding DNA: TGCGCCAGCAGCTTGGGTGGAGGGGGAGGCCCAACCAATGAGCAGTTCTTC. This sequence encodes CASSLGGGGGPTNEQFF.

This clonotype has ten or more counts. Mismatch with germline at one junction end may stem from a read error. The chain links TRBV12-3 or TRBV12-4 to TRBJ2-1; D unclear. This CDR3 has 14 amino acids. The CDR3 DNA reads as TGTGCCAGCAGTCCAGGCGTAGGTAGAGCCGACGACCTCTTC. It is translated as CASSPGVGRADDLF.

This clonotype was observed at least ten times. The chain uses TRBV7-2 and TRBJ1-1, with a possible D match to TRBD1 (5 bases). The CDR3 is 13 amino acids. Trimming removed 7 bases from V and 1 base from J, with 10 bases in between. Germline CDR1 reads SGHTA; CDR2 reads FQGNSA. The CDR3 is CASTRGPNTEAFF. The CDR3 DNA reads TGTGCCAGCACTAGGGGCCCGAACACTGAAGCTTTCTTT.

The chain carries TRBV20-1 and TRBJ2-7, with D possibly being TRBD1 (5 bases). CDR3 length equals 14 residues. Deletions cut 3 bases from V and 2 bases from J, with 14 bases between. CDR1 is DFQATT, CDR2 SNEGSKA, per germline (reference sequence). The CDR3 DNA sequence: TGCAGTGCTAGGAAGATGACAGAGCCCTACGAGCAGTACTTC. This translates into CSARKMTEPYEQYF.

The chain carries TRBV5-1 and TRBJ2-5; weak D call: TRBD2 (6 bases). The length of the CDR3 is 16 residues. The germline V and J ends were trimmed by 4 bases and 4 bases, with 20 bases remaining between them. Germline CDR1 is SGHRS and CDR2 is YFSETQ. CDR3 sequence (DNA): TGCGCCAGCAGCGGGGGGACCAACCCCTTGGGAGAGACCCAGTACTTC. It translates to CASSGGTNPLGETQYF.

There are many counts of this clonotype. The rearrangement links TRBV12-3 or TRBV12-4 to TRBJ1-3, with a weak D call TRBD1 (5 bases). Trimming took off 7 bases at V and 2 bases at J, with 15 bases between the two ends. This CDR3 has 15 amino acids. CDR3 amino acids: CASTWVTGPGNTIYF. CDR3 in DNA: TGTGCCAGCACATGGGTTACGGGGCCTGGAAACACCATATATTTT.